These 14 T cell receptor beta chains share one sample of origin, sequenced in a study of OX40 agonist ivuxolimab in advanced cancers. The table came from immunoSEQ multiplex PCR; TCRdb's copy has only in-frame clones and leaves some out. The sample carries 30,000 or so clones, 80% recorded once. Sample: CD4+ or CD8+ T cells sorted from blood, taken in a trial of the OX40 agonist ivuxolimab. Receptors originate from an adult with an advanced solid tumor such as melanoma, head and neck, liver or kidney cancer.

In DNA form, the CDR3 reads TGTGCCAGCAGCGGGACGGACTACAATGAGCAGTTCTTC. It translates to CASSGTDYNEQFF. The genes are TRBV11-3 and TRBJ2-1; D tentatively fits TRBD1 or TRBD2 (5 bases each). Between the trimmed V and J ends, which lost 5 bases and 3 bases, there was a span of 8 bases. Germline CDR1 and CDR2: SGHNT and YENEEA. The CDR3 is 13 residues long. Using reference TRBV11-3 and TRBJ2-1 for the parts outside the CDR3, the full variable domain is EAGVVQSPRYKIIEKKQPVAFWCNPISGHNTLYWYLQNLGQGPELLIRYENEEAVDDSQLPKDRFSAERLKGVDSTLKIQPAELGDSAVYLCASSGTDYNEQFFGPGTRLTVL.

The V call is TRBV20-1, the J call TRBJ2-5, with TRBD1 as a possible D gene (6 bases). This CDR3 has 11 amino acids. Germline V lookup: CDR1 DFQATT, CDR2 SNEGSKA (reference sequence). CDR3 loop: CSQRGFETQYF. Here the CDR3 DNA reads TGCAGCCAGAGGGGGTTCGAGACCCAGTACTTC.

The chain couples TRBV27 to TRBJ2-2, with unresolved D. This CDR3 contains 15 residues. Trimming stripped 2 bases from V and 4 bases from J, with 11 bases between. CDR1 MNHEY and CDR2 SMNVEV come from the germline V gene (reference sequence). CDR3 loop: CASSLLWVSTGELFF. For the CDR3, the DNA is TGTGCCAGCAGTTTACTGTGGGTTAGCACCGGGGAGCTGTTTTTT.

In nucleotides, the CDR3 is TGCGCCAGCAGCCAAGTCCGGCAGGGAACTGGCGAGCAGTACTTC. This gives the protein CASSQVRQGTGEQYF. V gene TRBV4-3 combines with J gene TRBJ2-7; D may be TRBD1 (5 bases). The germline V gene has CDR1 LGHNA and CDR2 YSLEER. With 1 base removed from V and 6 bases from J, the gap between germline ends came to 16 bases. The CDR3 covers 15 residues.

The rearrangement joins TRBV30 to TRBJ2-5, with D possibly being TRBD1 or TRBD2 (7 bases each). The CDR3 consists of 14 residues. V was shortened by 6 bases and J by 2 bases, with 16 bases between the two germline ends. Germline-derived CDR1 and CDR2 are GTSNPN and SVGIG (reference sequence). CDR3 region: CACNPGGVQETQYF. Here the CDR3 DNA reads TGTGCCTGCAATCCAGGGGGGGTTCAAGAGACCCAGTACTTC.

This clone was recorded a few times. The V and J genes are TRBV2 and TRBJ1-1, with a weak D call TRBD1 (5 bases). The germline V gene has CDR1 SNHLY and CDR2 FYNNEI. CDR3 length: 12 residues. Deletions cut 5 bases from V and 7 bases from J, with 11 bases between. CDR3: CASSHLGLEAFF. The CDR3 coding sequence is TGTGCCAGCAGTCACCTGGGGCTTGAAGCTTTCTTT.

This chain uses TRBV13 with TRBJ2-1, with TRBD1 as a possible D gene (6 bases). The V and J ends lost 5 bases and 8 bases respectively, with 16 bases between them. Germline loops: CDR1 PRHDT, CDR2 FYEKMQ (reference sequence). CDR3 length equals 14 residues. The CDR3 DNA reads as TGTGCCAGCAGCGGGCCACAGGGTGAGGATGAGCAGTTCTTC. The encoded protein is CASSGPQGEDEQFF.

V usage is TRBV5-4 and J usage is TRBJ1-1, with D possibly being TRBD1 (6 bases). CDR1 and CDR2 from the germline V gene are SGHNT and YYREEE (reference sequence). Trimming left V 4 bases short and J 4 bases short, with 26 bases between. The CDR3 has 18 residues. CDR3 sequence (DNA): TGTGCCAGCAGCCTCCAACAGGGTGTAGATTATTTGGGCACTGAAGCTTTCTTT. This gives the protein CASSLQQGVDYLGTEAFF. The variable domain in full, with the rest retrieved from reference TRBV5-4 and TRBJ1-1, is ETGVTQSPTHLIKTRGQQVTLRCSSQSGHNTVSWYQQALGQGPQFIFQYYREEENGRGNFPPRFSGLQFPNYSSELNVNALELDDSALYLCASSLQQGVDYLGTEAFFGQGTRLTVV.

This clone was recorded a few times. This chain joins TRBV4-1 and TRBJ1-2, with 7 nucleotides matching TRBD1. CDR3 length: 15 residues. V was clipped by 0 bases and J by 6 bases; unmatched bases: 7. In germline, CDR1 is MGHRA, CDR2 YSYEKL. CDR3 DNA: TGCGCCAGCAGCCAAGATGAGGGGGCACAGAATGGCTACACCTTC. Its translation is CASSQDEGAQNGYTF.

The rearrangement joins TRBV29-1 to TRBJ1-1; possible D gene TRBD1, 5 bases. The CDR3 extends over 13 amino acids. Germline CDR1 and CDR2: SQVTM and ANQGSEA. The ends were cut back, 4 bases at V and 5 bases at J, with 14 bases in the middle. The CDR3 protein is CSVAPLGGTEAFF. For the CDR3, the DNA is TGCAGCGTTGCCCCACTTGGGGGAACTGAAGCTTTCTTT.

This chain connects TRBV7-2 to TRBJ2-7; D might be TRBD1 (7 bases). This CDR3 is built from 15 residues. CDR1 is SGHTA and CDR2 is FQGNSA in the germline V gene. V was cut by 7 bases and J by 5 bases, with 21 bases left in between. The CDR3 loop reads CASTAEGQSTHEQYF. CDR3 bases: TGTGCCAGCACCGCGGAGGGACAGTCTACCCACGAGCAGTACTTC.

The chain links TRBV2 to TRBJ1-4; D possibly corresponds to TRBD1 (6 bases). Trimming shortened V by 0 bases and J by 7 bases, and 18 bases separated the two germline ends. The CDR3 totals 17 residues. Looked up from germline, CDR1 is SNHLY and CDR2 is FYNNEI. Here the CDR3 DNA reads TGTGCCAGCAGTGAAGCGCACGTGACAGGAACACTTGAAAAACTGTTTTTT. It specifies CASSEAHVTGTLEKLFF.

This chain connects TRBV4-3 to TRBJ1-5; TRBD1 agrees at 7 bases. V shed 0 bases, J shed 7 bases, and the junction held 6 bases outside the gene matches. CDR1 LGHNA and CDR2 YSLEER come from the germline V gene. The CDR3 length is 15 residues. CDR3 sequence reads: CASSQDTGVGQPQHF. CDR3 bases: TGCGCCAGCAGCCAAGATACAGGGGTGGGACAGCCCCAGCATTTT.

The V call is TRBV7-6, the J call TRBJ1-4, with TRBD1 as a possible D gene (6 bases). The V and J ends lost 1 base and 5 bases respectively, with 17 bases between them. CDR1 SGHVS and CDR2 FNYEAQ come from the germline V gene. The CDR3 spans 17 residues. This chain's CDR3 is CASSLGLRAGVNEKLFF. CDR3 nucleotides: TGTGCCAGCAGCTTAGGGTTACGGGCAGGGGTAAATGAAAAACTGTTTTTT. Full variable domain (missing parts from reference TRBV7-6 and TRBJ1-4): GAGVSQSPRYKVTKRGQDVALRCDPISGHVSLYWYRQALGQGPEFLTYFNYEAQQDKSGLPNDRFSAERPEGSISTLTIQRTEQRDSAMYRCASSLGLRAGVNEKLFFGSGTQLSVL.